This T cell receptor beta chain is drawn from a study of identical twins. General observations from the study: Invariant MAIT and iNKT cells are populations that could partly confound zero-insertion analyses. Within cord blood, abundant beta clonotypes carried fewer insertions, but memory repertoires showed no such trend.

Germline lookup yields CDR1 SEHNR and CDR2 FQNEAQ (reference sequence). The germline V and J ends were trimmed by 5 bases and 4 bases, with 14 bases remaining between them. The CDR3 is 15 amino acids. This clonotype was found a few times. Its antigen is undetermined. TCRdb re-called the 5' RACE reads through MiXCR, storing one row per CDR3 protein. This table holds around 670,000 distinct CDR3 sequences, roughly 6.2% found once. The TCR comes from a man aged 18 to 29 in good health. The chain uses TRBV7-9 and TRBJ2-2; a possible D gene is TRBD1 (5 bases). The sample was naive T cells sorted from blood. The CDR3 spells CASSRPRTSTGELFF. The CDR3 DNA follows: TGTGCCAGCAGCCGACCTCGGACAAGCACCGGGGAGCTGTTTTTT.